The 31 T cell receptor beta chains below come from one sample, sequenced in a study of blood T cell repertoires in COVID-19. TCRdb keeps only in-frame clones here, not all; method: immunoSEQ multiplex PCR. The sample shows 150,000 to 200,000 clones, approximately 88% of them seen only once. The sample taken for sequencing was PBMCs or T cells enriched from blood (not recorded which). These receptors were obtained from a woman in her sixties who had recovered from COVID-19.

V and J are TRBV28 and TRBJ1-5; the match to TRBD1 covers 8 bases. Germline-derived CDR1 and CDR2 are MDHEN and SYDVKM. Losses at the gene ends were 5 bases for V and 3 bases for J; bases not matched to a gene: 9. CDR3 length: 16 amino acids. CDR3 bases: TGTGCCAGCAGTGGAATGGGACAGGTCTACAATCAGCCCCAGCATTTT. It encodes CASSGMGQVYNQPQHF. The whole variable domain, remainder taken from reference TRBV28 and TRBJ1-5, is DVKVTQSSRYLVKRTGEKVFLECVQDMDHENMFWYRQDPGLGLRLIYFSYDVKMKEKGDIPEGYSVSREKKERFSLILESASTNQTSMYLCASSGMGQVYNQPQHFGDGTRLSIL.

The V and J genes are TRBV18 and TRBJ2-1; TRBD2 aligns across 7 bases. J gave up 9 bases and V 2 bases, and 7 bases lay outside the gene matches. The CDR3 runs to 14 residues. Germline V gene lookup returns CDR1 KGHSH and CDR2 LQKENI. The CDR3 protein is CASSPTGGEAEQFF. CDR3 sequence (DNA): TGTGCCAGCTCACCAACGGGAGGAGAGGCTGAGCAGTTCTTC.

This chain uses TRBV7-2 with TRBJ1-2; D unresolved. The ends were cut back, 5 bases at V and 7 bases at J, with 20 bases in the middle. CDR1 and CDR2 from the germline V gene are SGHTA and FQGNSA. CDR3 length: 15 residues. The DNA for the CDR3 is TGTGCCAGCAGCCCGTACCTTTCGGTGTCGGGTGGCTACACCTTC. Protein sequence: CASSPYLSVSGGYTF.

The chain employs TRBV28 and TRBJ2-7; the D is unclear. The CDR3 covers 14 residues. Germline V gene sequence: CDR1 MDHEN, CDR2 SYDVKM. Between the trimmed V and J ends, which lost 5 bases and 5 bases, there was a span of 16 bases. CDR3 residues: CASSPTAFPDEQYF. CDR3 coding DNA: TGTGCCAGCAGTCCAACAGCCTTTCCCGACGAGCAGTACTTC.

The V gene is TRBV10-3, the J gene TRBJ1-3, with D unresolved. The germline V and J ends were trimmed by 0 bases and 8 bases, with 17 bases remaining between them. This CDR3 contains 16 residues. From germline, CDR1 is ENHRY and CDR2 SYGVKD. Here the CDR3 DNA reads TGTGCCATCAGTGAGTCGGGTGTGAGGGCGGCGGACACCATATATTTT. The encoded protein is CAISESGVRAADTIYF.

This clone was seen a few times. The genes are TRBV3-1 (or the pseudogene TRBV3-2) and TRBJ2-1; 10 nucleotides agree with TRBD1. The V gene end was trimmed by 4 bases and the J gene end by 1 base; junction bases not matched to a gene: 4. This CDR3 contains 16 residues. Germline-derived CDR1 and CDR2 are LGHDT and YNNKEL (reference sequence). CDR3 sequence reads: CASSPWTGGSYNEQFF. The CDR3, as DNA: TGTGCCAGCAGCCCTTGGACAGGGGGTTCCTACAATGAGCAGTTCTTC.

This clone was seen once. The genes are TRBV2 and TRBJ2-2; D is perhaps TRBD2 (5 bases). The V and J ends lost 7 bases and 7 bases respectively, with 19 bases between them. The CDR3 runs to 15 residues. Per the germline V gene, CDR1 is SNHLY and CDR2 is FYNNEI. The CDR3 DNA is TGTGCCAGCACCTTGGATCGTGGAGGTGGCGGGGAGCTGTTTTTT. Residues: CASTLDRGGGGELFF.

The rearrangement joins TRBV14 to TRBJ2-2; 7 bases map to TRBD1. CDR1 is SGHDN, CDR2 FVKESK, per germline. Trimming cost V 0 bases and J 4 bases; bases outside gene matches: 14. The CDR3 has 19 residues. The CDR3, as DNA: TGTGCCAGCAGCCAAGAAGGAGAGCAGGGGGTTTGGGGCACCGGGGAGCTGTTTTTT. Translating gives CASSQEGEQGVWGTGELFF.

This clone was detected once. The chain links TRBV5-1 to TRBJ2-5; D perhaps matches TRBD2 (6 bases). CDR1 SGHRS and CDR2 YFSETQ come from the germline V gene. Trimming removed 4 bases from V and 6 bases from J, with 19 bases in between. This CDR3 has 15 residues. DNA for the CDR3: TGCGCCAGCAGCCCTGGAGGCGGAGGGGTGAAGACCCAGTACTTC. Translation: CASSPGGGGVKTQYF.

The J gene is TRBJ1-2, the V gene TRBV28; 7 nucleotides line up with TRBD1. The CDR3 totals 14 residues. J gave up 4 bases and V 5 bases, and 7 bases lay outside the gene matches. Germline V gene sequence: CDR1 MDHEN, CDR2 SYDVKM. CDR3 sequence: CASSPPTGRYGYTF. CDR3 bases: TGTGCCAGCAGTCCCCCGACAGGGCGCTATGGCTACACCTTC.

V is TRBV2 and J is TRBJ2-5, with 15 nucleotides matching TRBD2. Trimming at V came to 4 bases and at J to 5 bases, leaving 5 bases not matched to a gene. The length of the CDR3 is 16 residues. CDR1 and CDR2 from the germline V gene are SNHLY and FYNNEI. The CDR3 DNA sequence: TGTGCCAGCAGTGGGACTAGCGGGGGGGCTTACGAGACCCAGTACTTC. Amino acid sequence: CASSGTSGGAYETQYF.

The V and J genes are TRBV9 and TRBJ2-1; 7 nucleotides agree with TRBD1. Germline V gene data show CDR1 as SGDLS and CDR2 as YYNGEE. Unmatched junction bases numbered 1, after V lost 0 bases and J lost 1 base. The CDR3 length is 15 residues. CDR3 nucleotide sequence: TGTGCCAGCAGCGTAGCGGGACAGTCCTACAATGAGCAGTTCTTC. This translates into CASSVAGQSYNEQFF.

This chain joins TRBV5-1 and TRBJ2-2; TRBD1 aligns across 7 bases. The CDR3 contains 16 residues. CDR1 is SGHRS, CDR2 YFSETQ, per germline. V trimming: 2 bases; J trimming: 3 bases; junction bases outside the gene matches: 7. Here the CDR3 DNA reads TGCGCCAGCAGCTTCTTCGGACAGGTTGACACCGGGGAGCTGTTTTTT. Translated: CASSFFGQVDTGELFF.

The V gene is TRBV4-1, the J gene TRBJ1-2, with TRBD1 identical over 9 bases. The V gene end was trimmed by 4 bases and the J gene end by 8 bases; junction bases not matched to a gene: 8. CDR3 size: 14 residues. Germline loops: CDR1 MGHRA, CDR2 YSYEKL. CDR3 sequence: CASSPGQGVVGYTF. The CDR3 DNA reads as TGCGCCAGCAGCCCGGGACAGGGTGTTGTCGGCTACACCTTC.

The V call is TRBV28, the J call TRBJ1-2, with no clear D. The CDR3 consists of 13 residues. The germline gives CDR1 MDHEN, CDR2 SYDVKM. Trimming shortened V by 3 bases and J by 1 base, and 6 bases separated the two germline ends. The CDR3 DNA follows: TGTGCCAGCAGTTTTCTCCTTAACTATGGCTACACCTTC. Translated, it gives CASSFLLNYGYTF.

This clone was picked up a small number of times. The CDR3 bases are TGTGCCAGCAGTGAAGGGAGGGTCGCTGGAAACACCATATATTTT. Its translation: CASSEGRVAGNTIYF. The gene calls are TRBV2 and TRBJ1-3; no definite D call. The V and J ends lost 1 base and 2 bases respectively, with 9 bases between them. Germline assignment: CDR1 SNHLY and CDR2 FYNNEI. This CDR3 spans 15 amino acids.

CDR3: CASSPGGTSGRVRKGNEQFF. CDR3 bases: TGTGCCAGCTCACCCGGCGGGACTAGCGGGAGGGTCAGGAAGGGCAATGAGCAGTTCTTC. The rearrangement links TRBV18 to TRBJ2-1; TRBD2 matches 16 bases. The germline gives CDR1 KGHSH, CDR2 LQKENI. J was trimmed by 6 bases and V by 3 bases; bases with no gene match: 14. The CDR3 totals 20 residues.

V usage is TRBV5-1 and J usage is TRBJ1-6; TRBD1 matches at 8 bases. The V and J ends lost 0 bases and 10 bases, in that order; junction bases with no gene match: 6. This CDR3 is 15 amino acids long. CDR1 is SGHRS and CDR2 is YFSETQ in the germline V gene. The CDR3, as DNA: TGCGCCAGCAGCTTGGGACAGGGGTTACGGTCACCCCTCCACTTT. Its protein product is CASSLGQGLRSPLHF.

J is TRBJ1-5 and V is TRBV6-5, with 9 bases fitting TRBD1. V shed 8 bases, J shed 6 bases, and the junction held 11 bases outside the gene matches. CDR3 length: 15 amino acids. Germline loops: CDR1 MNHEY, CDR2 SVGAGI. This CDR3 is CASHTGQGRIQPQHF. The DNA of the CDR3 is TGTGCCAGCCACACCGGACAGGGGAGGATTCAGCCCCAGCATTTT.

This clone was seen once. V usage is TRBV28 and J usage is TRBJ1-1; D is undetermined. The germline gives CDR1 MDHEN, CDR2 SYDVKM. V shed 5 bases and J shed 4 bases, with 8 bases lying between them. The CDR3 spans 12 residues. In DNA form, the CDR3 reads TGTGCCAGCAGTGAGACTGTCACTGAAGCTTTCTTT. It is translated as CASSETVTEAFF.

The chain links TRBV7-2 to TRBJ2-3; 7 bases are a match to TRBD1. The CDR3 extends over 13 amino acids. Germline CDR1 SGHTA, CDR2 FQGNSA. V trimming: 6 bases; J trimming: 10 bases; junction bases outside the gene matches: 10. CDR3 sequence reads: CASRLERGLPQYF. CDR3 nucleotide sequence: TGTGCCAGCAGGCTAGAGAGGGGGCTGCCGCAGTATTTT.

The V and J genes are TRBV12-5 and TRBJ1-5; D ambiguous. The germline CDR1 and CDR2 sequences are LGHNT and FRNRAP. CDR3 length: 15 residues. The ends were cut back, 2 bases at V and 0 bases at J, with 8 bases in the middle. The CDR3 sequence is CASGLYKNSNQPQHF. The CDR3, as DNA: TGTGCTAGTGGTTTGTACAAGAATAGCAATCAGCCCCAGCATTTT.

V usage is TRBV7-3 and J usage is TRBJ2-2, with TRBD1 matching 7 bases. The CDR3 is made up of 15 amino acids. The trim removed 1 base at V and 5 bases at J, leaving 4 bases unmatched. The germline V gene has CDR1 SGHTA and CDR2 FQGTGA. The CDR3 sequence is CASSLKGAQTGELFF. CDR3 bases: TGTGCCAGCAGCTTAAAGGGGGCGCAGACCGGGGAGCTGTTTTTT.

This sequence joins TRBV12-3 or TRBV12-4 and TRBJ1-2; possible D gene TRBD1, 5 bases. There are 12 residues in the CDR3. Trimming shortened V by 8 bases and J by 8 bases, and 15 bases separated the two germline ends. CDR3 bases: TGTGCCAGCTCCGACCGGGGGAGGGGCTACACCTTC. This encodes CASSDRGRGYTF.

The genes are TRBV9 and TRBJ2-1; D remains ambiguous. This CDR3 region has 17 residues. Trimming left V 4 bases short and J 0 bases short, with 17 bases between. Germline CDR1 reads SGDLS; CDR2 reads YYNGEE. The CDR3 is CASSPRFGRSSYNEQFF. CDR3 sequence (DNA): TGTGCCAGCAGCCCCCGTTTTGGTAGAAGCTCCTACAATGAGCAGTTCTTC.

This clone has a single count. V usage is TRBV23-1 and J usage is TRBJ1-2, with D tentatively TRBD1 (6 bases). TRBV23-1 belongs to the ORF category, with a function that is uncertain. V dropped 0 bases and J dropped 1 base, with 18 bases sitting between them. The CDR3 extends over 18 amino acids. The CDR3 region is CASSQSWGPGPFNYGYTF. The DNA of the CDR3 is TGCGCCAGCAGTCAATCGTGGGGGCCAGGGCCCTTTAACTATGGCTACACCTTC.

The J gene is TRBJ2-3, the V gene TRBV2; 10 nucleotides line up with TRBD2. The length of the CDR3 is 15 residues. CDR1 is SNHLY, CDR2 FYNNEI, per germline. V was pared by 6 bases and J by 5 bases, with 8 bases of the junction left unmatched. CDR3 in DNA: TGTGCCAGCAGCCCTACTAGCGGGAAGGAAGATACGCAGTATTTT. Protein product: CASSPTSGKEDTQYF.

The genes are TRBV28 and TRBJ2-1, with 9 positions matching TRBD1. V lost 6 bases and J lost 6; bases outside the gene matches: 9. CDR3 length equals 15 residues. Per germline, CDR1 MDHEN and CDR2 SYDVKM. CDR3: CASSFTGGASNEQFF. CDR3 nucleotide sequence: TGTGCCAGCAGCTTTACAGGGGGCGCGAGCAATGAGCAGTTCTTC.

The V gene is TRBV30, the J gene TRBJ1-1; weak D call: TRBD1 (6 bases). Trimming took 3 bases from V and 3 from J, leaving 11 bases between them. The CDR3 extends over 13 amino acids. Germline lookup yields CDR1 GTSNPN and CDR2 SVGIG (reference sequence). Here the CDR3 DNA reads TGTGCCTGGAGGTTTAACAGGGACACTGAAGCTTTCTTT. Translated: CAWRFNRDTEAFF.

V usage is TRBV18 and J usage is TRBJ2-2; 8 bases are shared with TRBD2. The CDR3 length is 18 residues. Looked up from germline, CDR1 is KGHSH and CDR2 is LQKENI. With V trimmed by 6 bases and J by 1 base, 13 bases remained unmatched. CDR3 region: CASSRRPTGRENTGELFF. The CDR3 DNA follows: TGTGCCAGCTCCCGGAGGCCCACCGGGAGGGAGAACACCGGGGAGCTGTTTTTT.

This clone has just a few counts. This chain joins TRBV5-6 and TRBJ1-2; TRBD1 matches 7 bases. V shed 1 base, J shed 4 bases, and the junction held 4 bases outside the gene matches. The CDR3 covers 14 residues. CDR1 SGHDT and CDR2 YYEEEE come from the germline V gene. This chain's CDR3 is CASSLTGALYGYTF. DNA for the CDR3: TGTGCCAGCAGCTTGACAGGGGCCCTCTATGGCTACACCTTC. Looking up the rest from reference TRBV5-6 and TRBJ1-2 gives the full variable domain: DAGVTQSPTHLIKTRGQQVTLRCSPKSGHDTVSWYQQALGQGPQFIFQYYEEEERQRGNFPDRFSGHQFPNYSSELNVNALLLGDSALYLCASSLTGALYGYTFGSGTRLTVV.